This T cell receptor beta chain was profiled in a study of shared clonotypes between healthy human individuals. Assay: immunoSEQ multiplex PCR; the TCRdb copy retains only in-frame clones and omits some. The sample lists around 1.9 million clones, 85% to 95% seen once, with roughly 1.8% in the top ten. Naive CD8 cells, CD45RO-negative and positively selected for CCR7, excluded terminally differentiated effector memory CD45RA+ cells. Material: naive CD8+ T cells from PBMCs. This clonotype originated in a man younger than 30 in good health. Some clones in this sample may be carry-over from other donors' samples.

CDR3 bases: TGTGCCAGCAGCCCGCAGACAGTAATAGGCTCCTACGAGCAGTACTTC. Its translation: CASSPQTVIGSYEQYF. This sequence joins TRBV7-8 and TRBJ2-7, with a tentative D call TRBD1 (5 bases). There are 16 residues in the CDR3. The germline CDR1 and CDR2 sequences are SGHVS and FQNEAQ. The ends were cut back, 5 bases at V and 0 bases at J, with 17 bases in the middle.